This T cell receptor (beta chain) originates from a study of cytomegalovirus exposure and HLA in healthy donors. Study conclusions and caveats: Many donors carried some public TCRs, although rarity characterized most TCR sequences.

As to this clone: The antigen remains undetermined.

The PCR used 60 Vbeta and 13 Jbeta primers. Sequenced by immunoSEQ multiplex PCR; TCRdb stores in-frame clones only, minus some. This sample has about 170,000 clones, with 80% to 85% found just once. The CDR3 has 16 amino acids. V was shortened by 0 bases and J by 4 bases, with 16 bases between the two germline ends. Per germline, CDR1 MNHEY and CDR2 SMNVEV (reference sequence). The sample taken for sequencing was PBMCs. The receptor was derived from a male donor in good health and CMV-seronegative. The rearrangement uses TRBV27 and TRBJ2-7; D is perhaps TRBD2 (6 bases). CDR3 in DNA: TGTGCCAGCAGTTTATCCCGGAGGGGAGGAGGGTACGAGCAGTACTTC. Protein sequence: CASSLSRRGGGYEQYF.